Listed here is a single TCR beta chain. These data come from a study of blood T cell repertoires in COVID-19. Sequencing used immunoSEQ multiplex PCR; TCRdb keeps in-frame clones, though not all of them. The repertoire holds about 270,000 clones, with 75% to 90% as singletons. Residents of 20 to 25 US areas, aged roughly 18 to 90 years, made up the participants. The CDR3 covers 15 residues. V shed 7 bases and J shed 5 bases, with 18 bases lying between them. Germline V gene data show CDR1 as MNHEY and CDR2 as SVGEGT. The sample taken for sequencing was PBMCs or T cells enriched from blood (not recorded which). V gene TRBV6-2 or TRBV6-3 combines with J gene TRBJ2-1, with D maybe TRBD1 (6 bases). This receptor was identified in a woman between 18 and 29 years old who had recovered from COVID-19. Here the CDR3 DNA reads TGTGCCAGCATCCCCGACAGGTTTCGGAACAATGAGCAGTTCTTC. It yields the protein CASIPDRFRNNEQFF.